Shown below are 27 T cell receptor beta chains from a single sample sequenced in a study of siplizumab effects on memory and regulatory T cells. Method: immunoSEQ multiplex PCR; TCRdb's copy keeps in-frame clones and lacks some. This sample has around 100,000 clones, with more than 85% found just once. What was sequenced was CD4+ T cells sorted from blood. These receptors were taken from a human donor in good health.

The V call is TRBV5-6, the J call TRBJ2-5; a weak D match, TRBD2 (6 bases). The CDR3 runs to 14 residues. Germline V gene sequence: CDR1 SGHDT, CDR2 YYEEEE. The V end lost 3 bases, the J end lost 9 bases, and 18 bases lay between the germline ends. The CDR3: CASSWGDEETAQYF. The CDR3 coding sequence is TGTGCCAGCAGCTGGGGGGACGAAGAGACGGCCCAGTACTTC.

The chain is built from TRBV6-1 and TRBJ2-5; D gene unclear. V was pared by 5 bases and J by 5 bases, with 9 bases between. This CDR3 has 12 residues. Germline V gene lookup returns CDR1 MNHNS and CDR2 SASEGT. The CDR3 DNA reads TGTGCCAGCAGTTGGGGTGGGGAGACCCAGTACTTC. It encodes CASSWGGETQYF.

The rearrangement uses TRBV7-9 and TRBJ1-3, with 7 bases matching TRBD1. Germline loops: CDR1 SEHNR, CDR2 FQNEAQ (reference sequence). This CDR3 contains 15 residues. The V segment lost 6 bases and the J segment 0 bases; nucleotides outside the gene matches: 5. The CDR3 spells CASSQTGNSGNTIYF. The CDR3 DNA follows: TGTGCCAGCAGTCAGACAGGGAACTCTGGAAACACCATATATTTT. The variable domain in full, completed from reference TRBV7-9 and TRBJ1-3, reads DTGVSQNPRHKITKRGQNVTFRCDPISEHNRLYWYRQTLGQGPEFLTYFQNEAQLEKSRLLSDRFSAERPKGSFSTLEIQRTEQGDSAMYLCASSQTGNSGNTIYFGEGSWLTVV.

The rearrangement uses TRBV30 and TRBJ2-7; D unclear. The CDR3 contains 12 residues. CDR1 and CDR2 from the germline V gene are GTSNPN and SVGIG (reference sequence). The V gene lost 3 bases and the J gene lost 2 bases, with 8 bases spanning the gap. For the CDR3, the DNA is TGTGCCTGGAGGCCACAGACCTACGAGCAGTACTTC. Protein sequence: CAWRPQTYEQYF.

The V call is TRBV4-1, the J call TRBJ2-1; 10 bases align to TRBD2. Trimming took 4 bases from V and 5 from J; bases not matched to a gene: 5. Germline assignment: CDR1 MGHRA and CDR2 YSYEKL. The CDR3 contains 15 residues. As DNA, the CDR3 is TGCGCCAGCAGCCCCCAGCGGGGGGGTAACAATGAGCAGTTCTTC. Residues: CASSPQRGGNNEQFF.

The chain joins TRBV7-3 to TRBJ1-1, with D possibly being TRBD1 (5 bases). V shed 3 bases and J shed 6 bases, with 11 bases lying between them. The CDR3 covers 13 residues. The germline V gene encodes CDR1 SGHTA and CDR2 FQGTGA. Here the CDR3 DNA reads TGTGCCAGCAGCTTCACCAGGGAAGCTGAAGCTTTCTTT. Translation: CASSFTREAEAFF.

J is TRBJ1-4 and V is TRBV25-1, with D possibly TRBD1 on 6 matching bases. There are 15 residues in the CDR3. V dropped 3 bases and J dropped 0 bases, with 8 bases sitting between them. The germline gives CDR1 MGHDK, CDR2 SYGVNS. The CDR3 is CASSDPGATNEKLFF. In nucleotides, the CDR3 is TGTGCCAGCAGTGACCCAGGGGCAACTAATGAAAAACTGTTTTTT.

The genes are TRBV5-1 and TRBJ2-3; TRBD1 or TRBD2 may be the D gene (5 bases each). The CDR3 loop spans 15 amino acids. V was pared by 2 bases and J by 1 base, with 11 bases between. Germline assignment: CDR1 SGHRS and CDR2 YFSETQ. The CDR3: CASSFGATGTDTQYF. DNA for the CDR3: TGCGCCAGCAGCTTCGGGGCGACTGGCACAGATACGCAGTATTTT.

CDR3 bases: TGTGCCAGCAGCTTCGGGACTAGGAATGAGCAGTTCTTC. Translating it yields CASSFGTRNEQFF. The V gene is TRBV7-3, the J gene TRBJ2-1; 8 nucleotides agree with TRBD2. V shed 3 bases and J 7 bases; nucleotides not matched to a gene: 2. The length of the CDR3 is 13 residues. Germline CDR1 is SGHTA and CDR2 is FQGTGA.

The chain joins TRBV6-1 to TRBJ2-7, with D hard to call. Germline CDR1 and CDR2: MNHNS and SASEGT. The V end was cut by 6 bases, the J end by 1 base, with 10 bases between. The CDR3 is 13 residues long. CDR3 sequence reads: CASRRIPSYEQYF. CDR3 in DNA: TGTGCCAGCAGACGCATCCCTTCCTACGAGCAGTACTTC.

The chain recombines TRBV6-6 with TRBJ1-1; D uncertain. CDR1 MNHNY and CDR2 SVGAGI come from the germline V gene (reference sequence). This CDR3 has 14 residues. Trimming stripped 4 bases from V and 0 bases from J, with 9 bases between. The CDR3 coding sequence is TGTGCCAGCAGTTCCAACAACATGAACACTGAAGCTTTCTTT. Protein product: CASSSNNMNTEAFF.

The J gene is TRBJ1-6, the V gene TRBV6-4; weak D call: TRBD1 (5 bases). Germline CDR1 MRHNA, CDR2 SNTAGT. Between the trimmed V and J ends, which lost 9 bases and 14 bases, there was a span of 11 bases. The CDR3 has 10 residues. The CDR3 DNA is TGTGCCAGTGACGGGGCGACCCTCCACTTT. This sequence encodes CASDGATLHF.

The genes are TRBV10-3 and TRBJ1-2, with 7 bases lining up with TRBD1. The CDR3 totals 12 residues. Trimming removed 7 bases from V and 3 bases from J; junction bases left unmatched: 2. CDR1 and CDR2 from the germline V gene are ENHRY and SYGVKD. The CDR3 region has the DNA TGTGCCATCACCGACAGGGACTATGGCTACACCTTC. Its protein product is CAITDRDYGYTF.

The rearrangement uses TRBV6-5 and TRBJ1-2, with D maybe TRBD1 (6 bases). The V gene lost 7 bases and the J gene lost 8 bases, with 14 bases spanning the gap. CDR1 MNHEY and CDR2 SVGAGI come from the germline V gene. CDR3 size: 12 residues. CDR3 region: CASTTQGSGYTF. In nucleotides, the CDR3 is TGTGCCAGCACTACACAGGGATCAGGCTACACCTTC.

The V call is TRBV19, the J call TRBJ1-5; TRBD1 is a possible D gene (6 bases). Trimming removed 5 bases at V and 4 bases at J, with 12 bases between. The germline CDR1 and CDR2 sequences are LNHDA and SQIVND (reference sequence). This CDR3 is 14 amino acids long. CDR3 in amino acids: CASSSTGWNQPQHF. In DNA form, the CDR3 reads TGTGCCAGTAGTTCTACAGGGTGGAATCAGCCCCAGCATTTT.

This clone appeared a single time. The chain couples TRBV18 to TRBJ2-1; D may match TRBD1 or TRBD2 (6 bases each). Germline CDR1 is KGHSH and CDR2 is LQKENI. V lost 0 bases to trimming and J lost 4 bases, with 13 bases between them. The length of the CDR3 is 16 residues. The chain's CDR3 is CASSPPMGGAYNEQFF. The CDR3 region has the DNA TGTGCCAGCTCACCACCGATGGGGGGCGCGTACAATGAGCAGTTCTTC.

CDR3 nucleotides: TGTGCCTGGAGTGTACAAGGGGTGAATTCACCCCTCCACTTT. Encoded protein: CAWSVQGVNSPLHF. V usage is TRBV30 and J usage is TRBJ1-6; the D gene is possibly TRBD1 (5 bases). The V end was cut by 0 bases, the J end by 7 bases, with 10 bases between. The CDR3 is 14 amino acids. Germline V gene data show CDR1 as GTSNPN and CDR2 as SVGIG (reference sequence).

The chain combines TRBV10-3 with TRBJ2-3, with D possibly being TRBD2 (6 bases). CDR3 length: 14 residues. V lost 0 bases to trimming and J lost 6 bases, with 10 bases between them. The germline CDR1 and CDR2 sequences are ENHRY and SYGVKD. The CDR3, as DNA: TGTGCCATCAGTGAGTCCTCGGCGGGGGATACGCAGTATTTT. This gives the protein CAISESSAGDTQYF.

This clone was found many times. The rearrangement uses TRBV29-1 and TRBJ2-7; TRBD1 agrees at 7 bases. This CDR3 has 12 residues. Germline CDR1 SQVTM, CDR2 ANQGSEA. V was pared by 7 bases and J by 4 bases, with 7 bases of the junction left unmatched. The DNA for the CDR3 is TGCAGCGCTGAGACAGGGAAGTACGAGCAGTACTTC. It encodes CSAETGKYEQYF.

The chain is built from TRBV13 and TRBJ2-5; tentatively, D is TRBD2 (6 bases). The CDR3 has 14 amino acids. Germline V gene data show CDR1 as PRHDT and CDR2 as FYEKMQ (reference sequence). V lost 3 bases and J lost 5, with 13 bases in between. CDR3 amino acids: CASSFLGGKETQYF. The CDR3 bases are TGTGCCAGCAGCTTCTTAGGAGGGAAGGAGACCCAGTACTTC.

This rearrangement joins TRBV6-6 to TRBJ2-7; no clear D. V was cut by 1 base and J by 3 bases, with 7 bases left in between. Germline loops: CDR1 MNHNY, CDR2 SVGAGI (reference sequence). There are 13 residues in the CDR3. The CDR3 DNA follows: TGTGCCAGCAGTTACTTACATGACTACGAGCAGTACTTC. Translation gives CASSYLHDYEQYF.

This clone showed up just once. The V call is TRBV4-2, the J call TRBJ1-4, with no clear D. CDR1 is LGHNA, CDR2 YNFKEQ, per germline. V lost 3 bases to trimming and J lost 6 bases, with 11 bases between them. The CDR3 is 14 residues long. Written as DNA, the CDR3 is TGTGCCAGCAGCCAGGAAGGGATTGATGAAAAACTGTTTTTT. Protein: CASSQEGIDEKLFF.

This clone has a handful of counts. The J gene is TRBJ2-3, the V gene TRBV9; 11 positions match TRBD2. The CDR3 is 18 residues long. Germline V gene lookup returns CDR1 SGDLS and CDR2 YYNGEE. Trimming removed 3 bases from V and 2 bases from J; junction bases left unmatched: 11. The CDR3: CASSAVGLAGGFTDTQYF. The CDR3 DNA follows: TGTGCCAGCAGCGCCGTTGGTCTAGCGGGGGGATTCACAGATACGCAGTATTTT.

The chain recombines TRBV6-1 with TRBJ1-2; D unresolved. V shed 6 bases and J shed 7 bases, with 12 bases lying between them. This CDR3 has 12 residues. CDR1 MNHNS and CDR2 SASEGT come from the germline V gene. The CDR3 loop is CASSQLGSGYTF. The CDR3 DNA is TGTGCCAGCAGCCAACTAGGTAGTGGCTACACCTTC.

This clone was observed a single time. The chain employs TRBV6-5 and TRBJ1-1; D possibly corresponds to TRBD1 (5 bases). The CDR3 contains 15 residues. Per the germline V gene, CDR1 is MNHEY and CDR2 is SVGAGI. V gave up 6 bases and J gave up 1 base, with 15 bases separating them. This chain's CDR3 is CASRQDGAGNTEAFF. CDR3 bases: TGTGCCAGCAGACAGGACGGGGCGGGGAACACTGAAGCTTTCTTT.

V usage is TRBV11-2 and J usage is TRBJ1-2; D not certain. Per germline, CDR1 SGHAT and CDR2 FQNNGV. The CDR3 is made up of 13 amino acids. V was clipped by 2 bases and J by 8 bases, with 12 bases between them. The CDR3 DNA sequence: TGTGCCAGCAGCTTAACGGGCCCTCGAGGCTACACCTTC. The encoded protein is CASSLTGPRGYTF.

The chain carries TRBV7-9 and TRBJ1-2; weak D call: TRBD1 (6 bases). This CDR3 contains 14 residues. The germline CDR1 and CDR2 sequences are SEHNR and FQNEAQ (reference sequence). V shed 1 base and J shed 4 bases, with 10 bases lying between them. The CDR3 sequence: CASSLVARGYGYTF. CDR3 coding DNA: TGTGCCAGCAGCTTAGTAGCCAGGGGCTATGGCTACACCTTC.